A selection of T cell receptor beta chains follows, all from one sample in a study of T-cell memory formation after mild COVID-19. TCRdb analysed the 5' RACE reads with MiXCR anew, one entry per CDR3 protein. Seen here are hundreds of thousands of distinct CDR3 sequences, 24% observed once, and the top ten hold 8.8%. What was sequenced was PBMCs or a T cell subset sorted from them (not recorded which). These receptors came from an adult woman who had mild COVID-19 (a few samples of this study predate the infection). Cell type and time point are not known. Each CDR3 is given with its conserved first and last residue. The order of the fields is CDR3 protein, V gene, D gene. A D gene is named only where the DNA matches it firmly.

CDR3 protein: CASSLAGFMNTEAFF
V gene: TRBV5-1
D gene: NA

CDR3 protein: CATSDSRFNEQFF
V gene: TRBV24-1
D gene: NA

CDR3 protein: CSARDLASGLYEQYF
V gene: TRBV20-1
D gene: TRBD2

CDR3 protein: CASSSNRQGSPEAFF
V gene: TRBV3-1
D gene: TRBD1

CDR3 protein: CASSLSGTQETQYF
V gene: TRBV7-9
D gene: NA

CDR3 protein: CASSPIKGTEAFF
V gene: TRBV7-9
D gene: NA

CDR3 protein: CSVEVRTRGTEAFF
V gene: TRBV29-1
D gene: NA

CDR3 protein: CASSLDVRTGRYTF
V gene: TRBV7-2
D gene: NA

CDR3 protein: CASSLNGNEFDTQYF
V gene: TRBV12-3/TRBV12-4
D gene: NA

CDR3 protein: CASIGRGTDTQYF
V gene: TRBV19
D gene: NA

CDR3 protein: CASSPGQLHEQYF
V gene: TRBV9
D gene: NA

CDR3 protein: CASSLGGQLNTGELFF
V gene: TRBV7-9
D gene: TRBD1

CDR3 protein: CASSQTGGSYEQYF
V gene: TRBV6-5
D gene: TRBD1

CDR3 protein: CASSLVVGTSGQETQYF
V gene: TRBV7-9
D gene: TRBD2

CDR3 protein: CASSLEASGVTGELFF
V gene: TRBV5-6
D gene: TRBD2

CDR3 protein: CASSAQGTLDGYTF
V gene: TRBV12-3/TRBV12-4
D gene: NA

CDR3 protein: CSAPPGTSTHNEQFF
V gene: TRBV20-1
D gene: TRBD2

CDR3 protein: CASSYNQEGGPRDTQYF
V gene: TRBV6-6
D gene: TRBD2

CDR3 protein: CASSEWGPTNYYEQYF
V gene: TRBV2
D gene: NA

CDR3 protein: CASSLDLAGPESYEQYF
V gene: TRBV11-2
D gene: NA

CDR3 protein: CASSQGFMNTEAFF
V gene: TRBV27
D gene: NA

CDR3 protein: CSARDMRGLKETQYF
V gene: TRBV20-1
D gene: NA

CDR3 protein: CSASRTGVNQPQHF
V gene: TRBV20-1
D gene: TRBD1

CDR3 protein: CASSLSIPRTGGHEQYF
V gene: TRBV4-3
D gene: TRBD1

CDR3 protein: CASRDTGGGSPLHF
V gene: TRBV6-6
D gene: NA

CDR3 protein: CASSLSQSPLHF
V gene: TRBV12-3/TRBV12-4
D gene: NA

CDR3 protein: CASSEVVNTEAFF
V gene: TRBV6-1
D gene: NA

CDR3 protein: CASSLDWGRSYNEQFF
V gene: TRBV11-2
D gene: NA

CDR3 protein: CASKTTGGSYGYTF
V gene: TRBV2
D gene: TRBD1

CDR3 protein: CASSSGGAQETQYF
V gene: TRBV11-2
D gene: TRBD2

CDR3 protein: CASSRTSGLTYEQYF
V gene: TRBV7-2
D gene: TRBD2

CDR3 protein: CASSQVDRAPYEQYF
V gene: TRBV4-2
D gene: TRBD1

CDR3 protein: CASSLGRVQFF
V gene: TRBV7-2
D gene: NA

CDR3 protein: CSAPMPASTDTQYF
V gene: TRBV20-1
D gene: NA

CDR3 protein: CASTSDSFYGYTF
V gene: TRBV28
D gene: NA

CDR3 protein: CASSYSASGSPDTQYF
V gene: TRBV6-2/TRBV6-3
D gene: NA

CDR3 protein: CSTSTGLGAFF
V gene: TRBV29-1
D gene: NA

CDR3 protein: CASSQEPQGRGNTIYF
V gene: TRBV4-1
D gene: NA

CDR3 protein: CASRGNGRNQPQHF
V gene: TRBV6-6
D gene: NA

CDR3 protein: CASFPGRGEKLFF
V gene: TRBV6-5
D gene: NA

CDR3 protein: CASRVIRTGDTEAFF
V gene: TRBV7-2
D gene: TRBD1

CDR3 protein: CASSGVRGTYEQYF
V gene: TRBV2
D gene: NA

CDR3 protein: CASSETRRTGLSQETQYF
V gene: TRBV6-1
D gene: TRBD1

CDR3 protein: CASSWAGGHYEQYF
V gene: TRBV12-3/TRBV12-4
D gene: NA

CDR3 protein: CATSAHGSSYNEQFF
V gene: TRBV24-1
D gene: NA

CDR3 protein: CASSLLNTEAFF
V gene: TRBV7-7
D gene: NA

CDR3 protein: CASSEGWDEQFF
V gene: TRBV2
D gene: NA

CDR3 protein: CATSVLGEGRDTQYF
V gene: TRBV24-1
D gene: TRBD2

CDR3 protein: CASSFEAAQYF
V gene: TRBV7-2
D gene: NA

CDR3 protein: CASSIQGTSGTGELFF
V gene: TRBV7-2
D gene: TRBD2